Listed below are T cell receptor beta chains from one sample, sequenced in a study of cytotoxic CD8 clonotypes in ibrutinib-treated CLL. Sequencing used immunoSEQ multiplex PCR; TCRdb keeps in-frame clones, though not all of them. The sample shows roughly 250,000 clones, roughly 70% of them seen only once. The sequencing used PBMCs, collected after 24 months of ibrutinib treatment. These receptors originate from a human donor with chronic lymphocytic leukemia. Both conserved end residues are part of each CDR3. Fields, in order: J gene, clone size, D gene, V gene, CDR3 DNA, CDR3 protein. D genes are given only for firm matches. Rows may omit the clone size; those that give it use once, few, many or a size class.

TRBJ2-3,NA,TRBD2,TRBV19,TGTGCCAGTAGTATCGGTAGCGGGAAGCGCACAGATACGCAGTATTTT,CASSIGSGKRTDTQYF
TRBJ2-7,NA,TRBD2,TRBV6-5,TGTGCCAGCAGTCCGGGAGGCCCCCAGGACGAGCAGTACTTC,CASSPGGPQDEQYF
TRBJ1-2,NA,NA,TRBV25-1,TGTGCCAGCAGTGAGGGGGCGTCTGGGGTTGATGGCTACACCTTC,CASSEGASGVDGYTF
TRBJ2-5,NA,NA,TRBV7-9,TGTGCCAGCAGCTTAGCGGGATGGGAGACCCAGTACTTC,CASSLAGWETQYF
TRBJ2-7,NA,NA,TRBV6-5,TGTGCCAGCAGCTCACTAGTTGCGAGGGAGCAGTACTTC,CASSSLVAREQYF
TRBJ2-2,NA,NA,TRBV4-1,TGCGCCAGCAGCCAAGAAAGAGGGGTCGAAAACACCGGGGAGCTGTTTTTT,CASSQERGVENTGELFF
TRBJ1-1,NA,NA,TRBV7-9,TGTGCCAGCAGCTCCCCACCAGGCCCAGCTGAAGCTTTCTTT,CASSSPPGPAEAFF
TRBJ2-5,NA,TRBD1,TRBV28,TGTGCCAGCAGTTCCACAGGGGGCGTCGAGACCCAGTACTTC,CASSSTGGVETQYF
TRBJ2-1,NA,NA,TRBV14,TGTGCCAGCCGCCGGGGGCGGGACGGAGGAGATGAGCAGTTCTTC,CASRRGRDGGDEQFF
TRBJ1-2,NA,TRBD1,TRBV4-2,TGTGCCAGCAGCCAAGGCTTCGAGGGGGCGAACTATGGCTACACCTTC,CASSQGFEGANYGYTF
TRBJ2-5,NA,NA,TRBV5-1,TGCGCCAGCAGGGCGGAGACCCAGTACTTC,CASRAETQYF
TRBJ1-1,NA,TRBD1,TRBV10-3,TGTGCCACGACAGGGGGCGGCACTGAAGCTTTCTTT,CATTGGGTEAFF
TRBJ2-3,few,NA,TRBV28,TGTGCCAGCTCAAGGGCCGCGGATACGCAGTATTTT,CASSRAADTQYF
TRBJ2-5,NA,TRBD1,TRBV6-5,TGTGCCAGTGGTCCCGACAGGGGCCAAGAGACCCAGTACTTC,CASGPDRGQETQYF
TRBJ2-3,NA,TRBD2,TRBV9,TGTGCCAGCAGCGCAACTAGCGGGCCGGATACGCAGTATTTT,CASSATSGPDTQYF
TRBJ1-4,NA,TRBD1,TRBV5-1,TGCGCCAGCAGCTTTCAGTTGGGACAGAAAAATGAAAAACTGTTTTTT,CASSFQLGQKNEKLFF